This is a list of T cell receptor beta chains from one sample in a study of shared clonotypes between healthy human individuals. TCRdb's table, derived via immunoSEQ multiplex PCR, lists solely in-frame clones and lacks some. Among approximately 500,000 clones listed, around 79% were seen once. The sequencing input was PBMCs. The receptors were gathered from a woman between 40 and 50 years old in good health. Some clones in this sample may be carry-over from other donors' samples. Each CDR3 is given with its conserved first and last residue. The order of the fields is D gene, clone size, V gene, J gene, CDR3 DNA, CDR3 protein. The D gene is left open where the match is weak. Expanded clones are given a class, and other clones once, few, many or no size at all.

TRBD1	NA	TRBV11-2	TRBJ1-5	TGTGCCAGCAGCTTAGGGGGGGACAGTTATAGCAATCAGCCCCAGCATTTT	CASSLGGDSYSNQPQHF
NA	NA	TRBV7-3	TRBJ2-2	TGTGCCAGCAGCTTAGGTAGCGGCGGGGAGCTGTTTTTT	CASSLGSGGELFF
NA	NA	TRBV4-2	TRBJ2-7	TGTGCCAGCAGCCATCCCGGAGATCCGAGGGAGCAGTACTTC	CASSHPGDPREQYF
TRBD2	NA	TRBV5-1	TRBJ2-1	TGCGCCAGCAGCCCCGACGGGGGGGACCTATACAATGAGCAGTTCTTC	CASSPDGGDLYNEQFF
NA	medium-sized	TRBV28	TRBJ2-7	TGTGCCAGCCAGACGCGGGTAGAGGAAGAGCAGTACTTC	CASQTRVEEEQYF
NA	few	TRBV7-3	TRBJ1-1	TGTGCCAGCAGCCCCAATGTCTCTCCGAACACTGAAGCTTTCTTT	CASSPNVSPNTEAFF
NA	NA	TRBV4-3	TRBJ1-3	TGCGCCAGCAGCCACGTTGGCCCACAGGGACGAATGCGAAACACCATATATTTT	CASSHVGPQGRMRNTIYF
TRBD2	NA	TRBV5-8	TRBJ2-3	TGTGCCAGCAGCTTGCCCCTAACTAGCGGTAGCACAGATACGCAGTATTTT	CASSLPLTSGSTDTQYF
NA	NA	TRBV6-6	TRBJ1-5	TGTGCCAGCAGCCGCTTCAGGGATACTCAGCCCCAGCATTTT	CASSRFRDTQPQHF
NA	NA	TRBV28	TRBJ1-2	TGTGCCAGCAGTTCGAGCGGGGTTGGCTACACCTTC	CASSSSGVGYTF
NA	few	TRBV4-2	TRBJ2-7	TGTGCCAGCAGCCAAGTTAGGACCCCCAACGAGCAGTACTTC	CASSQVRTPNEQYF
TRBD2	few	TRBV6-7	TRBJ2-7	TGTGCCAGCAGTTCCGGACTAGCGGGAGGGCCAGAGTACGAGCAGTACTTC	CASSSGLAGGPEYEQYF
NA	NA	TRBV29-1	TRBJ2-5	TGCAGCGTTGTGACAGTAAAACCTAAAGAGACCCAGTACTTC	CSVVTVKPKETQYF
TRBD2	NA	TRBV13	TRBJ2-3	TGTGCCAGCAGCTTAGCAGCGGGAGAGATGGATACGCAGTATTTT	CASSLAAGEMDTQYF
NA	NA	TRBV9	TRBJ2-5	TGTGCCAGCAGCGTAGGGGGGGACACACGCCCGGAGACCCAGTACTTC	CASSVGGDTRPETQYF
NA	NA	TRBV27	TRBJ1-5	TGTGCCAGCAATCCAAGGTTGGGGAACCAGCCCCAGCATTTT	CASNPRLGNQPQHF
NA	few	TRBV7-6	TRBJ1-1	TGTGCCAGCAGCTTAGCGGCCGAGAACACTGAAGCTTTCTTT	CASSLAAENTEAFF
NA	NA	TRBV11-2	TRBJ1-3	TGTGCCAGCAGCTTAGTCACCTTTTCTGGAAACACCATATATTTT	CASSLVTFSGNTIYF
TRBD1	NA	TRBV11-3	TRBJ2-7	TGTGCCAGCAGCCAGGGCGGACAGGCCTCCTACGAGCAGTACTTC	CASSQGGQASYEQYF
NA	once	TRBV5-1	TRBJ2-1	TGCGCCAGCAGCTTGTTTTGGGATAATGAGCAGTTCTTC	CASSLFWDNEQFF
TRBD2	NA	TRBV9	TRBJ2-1	TGTGCCAGCCCAGAGGAGGCGGGAGTGTATGAGCAGTTCTTC	CASPEEAGVYEQFF
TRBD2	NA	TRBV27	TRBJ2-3	TGTGCCAGCAGCACACGACTAGCTGGCACAGATACGCAGTATTTT	CASSTRLAGTDTQYF
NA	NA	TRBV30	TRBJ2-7	TGTGCCTGGAGAATTACAGGTGGGGCCGGCGAGCAGTACTTC	CAWRITGGAGEQYF
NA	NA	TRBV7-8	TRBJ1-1	TGTGCCAGCAGCTTAGAAGTTCGGTTGAACACTGAAGCTTTCTTT	CASSLEVRLNTEAFF
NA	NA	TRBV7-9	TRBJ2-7	TGTGCCAGCAGCATGGGCCCTCTATGGGAGCAGTACTTC	CASSMGPLWEQYF
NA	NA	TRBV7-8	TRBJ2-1	TGTGCCAGCAGCACGCGTCCCAAGTCCTACAATGAGCAGTTCTTC	CASSTRPKSYNEQFF
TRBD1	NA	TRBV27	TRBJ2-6	TGTGCCAGCAGTCTCCGACAGGGCTCTTCTGGGGCCAACGTCCTGACTTTC	CASSLRQGSSGANVLTF
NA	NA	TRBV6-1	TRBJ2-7	TGTGCCAGCAGTTGGGCCCCCCACGAGCAGTACTTC	CASSWAPHEQYF
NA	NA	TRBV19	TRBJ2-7	TGTGCCAGTAGTATGCCACAGGGCCCCGGGTCCTACGAGCAGTACTTC	CASSMPQGPGSYEQYF
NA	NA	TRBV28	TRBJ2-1	TGTGCCAGCAGTTTGAGGGACCTCAATGAGCAGTTCTTC	CASSLRDLNEQFF
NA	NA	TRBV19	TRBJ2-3	TGTGCCAGTGGGACAGTCCGCGGGATCAGCACAGATACGCAGTATTTT	CASGTVRGISTDTQYF
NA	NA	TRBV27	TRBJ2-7	TGTGCCAGCAGGGACCGGGACTCCAACTACGAGCAGTACTTC	CASRDRDSNYEQYF
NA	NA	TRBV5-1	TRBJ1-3	TGCGCCAGCAGCTTGTCGGGGTCGTCCTTCGGAAACACCATATATTTT	CASSLSGSSFGNTIYF
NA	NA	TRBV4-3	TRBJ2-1	TGCGCCAGCAGCCCGCAGGGGAATGGGTACAATGAGCAGTTCTTC	CASSPQGNGYNEQFF
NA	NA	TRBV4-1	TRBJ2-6	TGCGCCAGCAGCCAAGATAGCCTCTCTGGGGCCAACGTCCTGACTTTC	CASSQDSLSGANVLTF
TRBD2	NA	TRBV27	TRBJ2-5	TGTGCCAGCAGTTTGGGAGGGACCCAGGAGACCCAGTACTTC	CASSLGGTQETQYF
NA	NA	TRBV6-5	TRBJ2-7	TGTGCCAGCAGTGAACACGGCTACGAGCAGTACTTC	CASSEHGYEQYF
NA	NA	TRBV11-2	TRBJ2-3	TGTGCCAGCAGCTTAGATGGGGGGCTAGGAATGTTGGATACGCAGTATTTT	CASSLDGGLGMLDTQYF
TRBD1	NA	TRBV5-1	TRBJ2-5	TGCGCCAGCAAGTCGGCTGGGGGGACAGGAGGAGAGACCCAGTACTTC	CASKSAGGTGGETQYF
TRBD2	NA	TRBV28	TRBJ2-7	TGTGCCAGCAGTTTAGCGGGAGGGCTCCACGAGCAGTACTTC	CASSLAGGLHEQYF
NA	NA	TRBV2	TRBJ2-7	TGTGCCAGCACGCTAGCATACGAGCAGTACTTC	CASTLAYEQYF
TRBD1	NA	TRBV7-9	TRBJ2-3	TGTGCCAGCAGCTTGGACAGGGGAGGGGATACGCAGTATTTT	CASSLDRGGDTQYF
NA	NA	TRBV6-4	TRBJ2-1	TGTGCCAGCAGTGACTATCCCCACAATGAGCAGTTCTTC	CASSDYPHNEQFF
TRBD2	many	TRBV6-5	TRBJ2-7	TGTGCCAGCAGCGTAGCGGGAGGGCCTGGGGCCGAGCAGTACTTC	CASSVAGGPGAEQYF
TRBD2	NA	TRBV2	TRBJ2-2	TGTGCCAGCAGTGAAGCCGGGACTAGCGGGAGGGTCGGGGAGCTGTTTTTT	CASSEAGTSGRVGELFF
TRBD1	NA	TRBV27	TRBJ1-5	TGTGCCAGCAGTCCATGGACAGGGTGGCATATGGATCAGCCCCAGCATTTT	CASSPWTGWHMDQPQHF
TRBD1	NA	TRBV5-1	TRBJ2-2	TGCGCCAGCAGCAGGGACAGCGACACCGGGGAGCTGTTTTTT	CASSRDSDTGELFF